This TCR beta chain is drawn from a study of Graves' ophthalmopathy and Graves' hyperthyroidism. For repertoire sequencing, the TCR beta CDR3 regions were amplified from RNA transcripts. An opening RT-PCR round employed HTBI primers and preceded a second-round multiplex PCR. TCRdb reprocessed the multiplex PCR reads with MiXCR, giving one entry per CDR3 protein. The sample yields around 470,000 distinct CDR3 sequences, around 14% seen once. CDR3 length equals 13 residues. Germline trimming cut 1 base from V and 2 bases from J; bases unmatched to any gene: 2. Germline-derived CDR1 and CDR2 are GTSNPN and SVGIG (reference sequence). Moderate-to-severe activity, CAS at least 3, NOSPECS at least 4 and duration under 3 months characterized donors with ophthalmopathy. The sample holds many counts of this clonotype.

The origin of this receptor is a woman aged 25 to 39 with Graves' ophthalmopathy. This rearrangement joins TRBV30 to TRBJ2-7; 7 bases line up with TRBD1. The sample taken for sequencing was blood. The CDR3 spells CAWSGDSPYEQYF. The CDR3 coding sequence is TGTGCCTGGAGTGGGGACAGCCCCTACGAGCAGTACTTC.